The 5 T cell receptor beta chains presented below share a single source sample, sequenced in a study of blood T cell repertoires in COVID-19 (dated by TCRdb to 2018 to 2020). Library method: the immunoSEQ multiplex PCR assay. Not all clones reach the TCRdb copy of this immuneACCESS table, which keeps in-frame sequences only. Checked studies attribute under half of the gap to unresolved V genes and leave the rest unexplained. Here the sample has fewer than 200,000 clones; around 80% occur a single time. Roughly 4% of the sample is taken by the ten largest. Sample: PBMCs or T cells enriched from blood (not recorded which). The receptor source for this set is a woman aged 50 to 65 in a cohort exposed to, infected with or recovered from COVID-19 (not recorded which).

The chain uses TRBV7-6 and TRBJ2-1; D is possibly TRBD2 (6 bases). This CDR3 has 17 amino acids. The germline V and J ends were trimmed by 6 bases and 0 bases, with 18 bases remaining between them. CDR1 SGHVS and CDR2 FNYEAQ come from the germline V gene. CDR3 residues: CASSPGIAVYSYNEQFF. Here the CDR3 DNA reads TGTGCCAGCAGTCCCGGGATAGCGGTATACTCCTACAATGAGCAGTTCTTC.

This clone was detected once. This chain connects TRBV25-1 to TRBJ2-5; a weak D match, TRBD1 (5 bases). The V and J ends lost 2 bases and 7 bases respectively, with 17 bases between them. CDR1 and CDR2 (germline): MGHDK, SYGVNS. The length of the CDR3 is 15 residues. This CDR3 is CASSEGRARDTTQYF. The CDR3 DNA reads TGTGCCAGCAGTGAAGGCAGGGCCCGTGACACGACCCAGTACTTC.

The chain recombines TRBV19 with TRBJ1-1; 7 positions agree with TRBD1. V trimming: 5 bases; J trimming: 1 base; junction bases outside the gene matches: 4. The CDR3 runs to 14 residues. The germline gives CDR1 LNHDA, CDR2 SQIVND (reference sequence). The CDR3 DNA sequence: TGTGCCAGTAGTCACCGGGACAGGAACACTGAAGCTTTCTTT. Residues: CASSHRDRNTEAFF.

The rearrangement uses TRBV18 and TRBJ2-2, with D tentatively TRBD2 (5 bases). Trimming shortened V by 4 bases and J by 4 bases, and 25 bases separated the two germline ends. CDR3 length equals 19 residues. The germline V gene encodes CDR1 KGHSH and CDR2 LQKENI. CDR3 in amino acids: CASSLFSGYTDTITGELFF. CDR3 bases: TGTGCCAGCTCACTTTTCTCGGGGTACACAGATACCATCACCGGGGAGCTGTTTTTT.

V and J are TRBV7-2 and TRBJ2-5, with 10 bases lining up with TRBD2. V shed 3 bases and J 5 bases; nucleotides not matched to a gene: 9. Germline V CDR1 and CDR2: SGHTA, FQGNSA. The length of the CDR3 is 16 residues. CDR3 amino acids: CASSLASGGAFETQYF. The CDR3 DNA is TGTGCCAGCAGCTTGGCAAGCGGGGGGGCCTTTGAGACCCAGTACTTC.